Presented here are 22 T cell receptor beta chains from one specimen sequenced in a study of cytomegalovirus exposure and HLA in healthy donors. PCR involved 60 Vbeta and 13 Jbeta primers. Sequencing used immunoSEQ multiplex PCR; TCRdb keeps in-frame clones, though not all of them. The data show roughly 240,000 clones, approximately 81% seen once. The sequencing input was PBMCs. All receptors come from a girl aged 2 to 9 in good health and CMV-seronegative.

J is TRBJ2-6 and V is TRBV18; the D is unclear. Trimming took off 2 bases at V and 1 base at J, with 6 bases between the two ends. The CDR3 extends over 15 amino acids. CDR1 and CDR2 from the germline V gene are KGHSH and LQKENI. CDR3: CASSPGQSGANVLTF. In DNA, the CDR3 is TGTGCCAGCTCACCAGGGCAGTCTGGGGCCAACGTCCTGACTTTC.

Here the CDR3 DNA reads TGTGCCAGCAGCTCCCGACAGGGGACTAATGAAAAACTGTTTTTT. Translation: CASSSRQGTNEKLFF. V is TRBV7-6 and J is TRBJ1-4, with TRBD1 identical over 8 bases. J gave up 2 bases and V 4 bases, and 3 bases lay outside the gene matches. The length of the CDR3 is 15 residues. Germline assignment: CDR1 SGHVS and CDR2 FNYEAQ.

V usage is TRBV7-7 and J usage is TRBJ2-5; possible D gene TRBD1, 6 bases. Germline values: CDR1 SSHAT, CDR2 FNYEAQ (reference sequence). The germline V and J ends were trimmed by 5 bases and 4 bases, with 14 bases remaining between them. CDR3 length equals 14 residues. The CDR3, as DNA: TGTGCCAGCAGCCGTCGGGACAAAATAGAGACCCAGTACTTC. Encoded protein: CASSRRDKIETQYF.

This clone was recorded once. This rearrangement joins TRBV5-1 to TRBJ2-3; TRBD2 matches at 7 bases. J gave up 7 bases and V 5 bases, and 13 bases lay outside the gene matches. The CDR3 loop spans 15 amino acids. CDR1 is SGHRS and CDR2 is YFSETQ in the germline V gene. The DNA of the CDR3 is TGCGCCAGCAGTCCGGTGGGGGGGGTTACAAATACGCAGTATTTT. Amino acid sequence: CASSPVGGVTNTQYF. Together with reference TRBV5-1 and TRBJ2-3, the CDR3 gives the full variable domain: KAGVTQTPRYLIKTRGQQVTLSCSPISGHRSVSWYQQTPGQGLQFLFEYFSETQRNKGNFPGRFSGRQFSNSRSEMNVSTLELGDSALYLCASSPVGGVTNTQYFGPGTRLTVL.

The chain carries TRBV2 and TRBJ1-2, with no clear D. CDR3 length equals 13 residues. V dropped 7 bases and J dropped 4 bases, with 13 bases sitting between them. Germline loops: CDR1 SNHLY, CDR2 FYNNEI. Written as DNA, the CDR3 is TGTGCCAGCAAAAGAGAGGGAAGCTATGGCTACACCTTC. The encoded protein is CASKREGSYGYTF.

CDR3 nucleotide sequence: TGTGCCAGCGGACAAGCCGGGACAATCTATGGCTACACCTTC. Translation: CASGQAGTIYGYTF. The chain uses TRBV28 and TRBJ1-2; D possibly corresponds to TRBD1 (6 bases). Germline loops: CDR1 MDHEN, CDR2 SYDVKM. The length of the CDR3 is 14 residues. The V end lost 8 bases, the J end lost 4 bases, and 17 bases lay between the germline ends.

As to this clone: Other DNA sequences in this sample translate to the same CDR3. CDR3 nucleotides: TGTGCCAGCAGCCGAGCGGATGCGGCTTACAATGAGCAGTTCTTC. This gives the protein CASSRADAAYNEQFF. This chain joins TRBV5-4 and TRBJ2-1, with a weak D call TRBD2 (5 bases). This CDR3 comprises 15 residues. Germline assignment: CDR1 SGHNT and CDR2 YYREEE (reference sequence). Between the trimmed V and J ends, which lost 4 bases and 4 bases, there was a span of 15 bases.

This clone occurred once. The CDR3: CASSGGQHYGYTF. As DNA, the CDR3 is TGTGCCAGCAGCGGTGGACAGCATTATGGCTACACCTTC. The genes are TRBV9 and TRBJ1-2, with TRBD1 as a possible D gene (6 bases). V was shortened by 3 bases and J by 5 bases, with 11 bases between the two germline ends. The CDR3 spans 13 residues. The V gene's germline CDR1 is SGDLS and CDR2 YYNGEE.

The V call is TRBV6-1, the J call TRBJ2-2; TRBD1 might be the D (5 bases). CDR3 size: 13 residues. Trimming took 4 bases from V and 8 from J, leaving 11 bases between them. Germline V gene data show CDR1 as MNHNS and CDR2 as SASEGT. In nucleotides, the CDR3 is TGTGCCAGCAGTGGTAGGGGTGGGGGGGAGCTGTTTTTT. It is translated as CASSGRGGGELFF.

The chain joins TRBV5-4 to TRBJ1-6; 7 bases match TRBD1. This CDR3 comprises 15 residues. J gave up 10 bases and V 4 bases, and 11 bases lay outside the gene matches. The germline V gene has CDR1 SGHNT and CDR2 YYREEE (reference sequence). The CDR3 sequence is CASSLPGQVASPLHF. The DNA of the CDR3 is TGTGCCAGCAGCCTTCCCGGACAGGTGGCGTCACCCCTCCACTTT.

In nucleotides, the CDR3 is TGTGCCAGCAGCGTAGCGCCGGGACAGACCTACGAGCAGTACTTC. Translated: CASSVAPGQTYEQYF. The rearrangement joins TRBV9 to TRBJ2-7; TRBD1 agrees at 7 bases. The junction had 5 bases not matched to a gene; V was cut back by 0 bases and J by 2 bases. The CDR3 is made up of 15 amino acids. CDR1 and CDR2 (germline): SGDLS, YYNGEE.

This chain connects TRBV7-6 to TRBJ2-7; TRBD2 matches 7 bases. V lost 1 base and J lost 0; bases outside the gene matches: 6. This CDR3 comprises 16 residues. Germline assignment: CDR1 SGHVS and CDR2 FNYEAQ. The CDR3, as DNA: TGTGCCAGCAGCTTAGTACGCGGGGGAAACTCCTACGAGCAGTACTTC. Its protein is CASSLVRGGNSYEQYF.

The rearrangement joins TRBV10-1 to TRBJ2-1, with TRBD2 as a possible D gene (5 bases). Germline V gives CDR1 WNHNN, CDR2 SYGVQD (reference sequence). This CDR3 contains 13 residues. Trimming removed 6 bases from V and 7 bases from J, with 13 bases in between. The DNA of the CDR3 is TGCGCCAGCAGCCCGGGATCCCGAAATGAGCAGTTCTTC. Translated, it gives CASSPGSRNEQFF.

This rearrangement joins TRBV29-1 to TRBJ2-5; 9 bases match TRBD1. The end of the DNA aligns better with TRBJ2-7, so the J call may be wrong. CDR3 length: 17 amino acids. Germline CDR1 SQVTM, CDR2 ANQGSEA. The CDR3 reads CSVGSRVWTGEYYEQYF. The CDR3 coding sequence is TGCAGCGTGGGATCTAGGGTTTGGACAGGGGAGTACTACGAGCAGTACTTC.

The chain couples TRBV5-1 to TRBJ2-1; 8 positions agree with TRBD1. CDR3 length: 13 amino acids. Germline CDR1 and CDR2: SGHRS and YFSETQ. V gave up 9 bases and J gave up 1 base; unmatched junction bases: 3. The CDR3 nucleotides are TGCGCCACCCGGACAGGGTCCTACAATGAGCAGTTCTTC. It specifies CATRTGSYNEQFF.

The chain links TRBV18 to TRBJ2-7; TRBD2 aligns across 12 bases. The CDR3 is 15 amino acids. Germline-derived CDR1 and CDR2 are KGHSH and LQKENI. Trimming took 3 bases from V and 0 from J; bases not matched to a gene: 0. The CDR3 reads CASSPGLAGSYEQYF. Here the CDR3 DNA reads TGTGCCAGCTCACCGGGACTAGCGGGCTCCTACGAGCAGTACTTC.

V and J are TRBV6-5 and TRBJ2-7; 8 bases line up with TRBD1. CDR1 is MNHEY and CDR2 is SVGAGI in the germline V gene. The length of the CDR3 is 15 residues. V gave up 3 bases and J gave up 3 bases; unmatched junction bases: 7. The CDR3 DNA follows: TGTGCCAGCAGTTATCGCCCCACAGGGGGCTACGAGCAGTACTTC. Its protein product is CASSYRPTGGYEQYF.

The chain is built from TRBV19 and TRBJ1-5; unclear D gene. Germline V gene lookup returns CDR1 LNHDA and CDR2 SQIVND (reference sequence). V lost 6 bases and J 3 bases, leaving 6 bases between the germline ends. This CDR3 region has 12 residues. CDR3 nucleotides: TGTGCCAGTAGCGACACCAATCAGCCCCAGCATTTT. Translating gives CASSDTNQPQHF.

The chain joins TRBV6-4 to TRBJ2-3; D might be TRBD2 (6 bases). The V and J ends lost 2 bases and 7 bases respectively, with 13 bases between them. This CDR3 comprises 14 residues. Germline V gene data show CDR1 as MRHNA and CDR2 as SNTAGT. The CDR3 coding sequence is TGTGCCAGCAGTGACGGGACTCAATCAAATACGCAGTATTTT. The encoded protein is CASSDGTQSNTQYF.

The chain carries TRBV7-9 and TRBJ2-7, with a tentative D call TRBD2 (6 bases). Looked up from germline, CDR1 is SEHNR and CDR2 is FQNEAQ (reference sequence). The CDR3 spans 15 residues. V was clipped by 5 bases and J by 4 bases, with 18 bases between them. The CDR3 here is CASSESTSILYEQYF. The CDR3 DNA sequence: TGTGCCAGCAGCGAAAGCACTAGCATCCTGTACGAGCAGTACTTC. Looking up the rest from reference TRBV7-9 and TRBJ2-7 gives the full variable domain: DTGVSQNPRHKITKRGQNVTFRCDPISEHNRLYWYRQTLGQGPEFLTYFQNEAQLEKSRLLSDRFSAERPKGSFSTLEIQRTEQGDSAMYLCASSESTSILYEQYFGPGTRLTVT.

The rearrangement links TRBV19 to TRBJ2-1, with 8 bases identical to TRBD2. The ends lost 4 bases at V and 6 bases at J; junction bases unmatched: 5. The CDR3 runs 14 residues. Germline CDR1 is LNHDA and CDR2 is SQIVND (reference sequence). CDR3 sequence: CASSRERESNEQFF. CDR3 sequence (DNA): TGTGCCAGTAGTAGGGAGCGGGAGTCCAATGAGCAGTTCTTC. The full variable domain, in which reference TRBV19 and TRBJ2-1 provide the parts outside the CDR3, is DGGITQSPKYLFRKEGQNVTLSCEQNLNHDAMYWYRQDPGQGLRLIYYSQIVNDFQKGDIAEGYSVSREKKESFPLTVTSAQKNPTAFYLCASSRERESNEQFFGPGTRLTVL.

The CDR3 DNA sequence: TGTGCCAGCATCCCCGAGGACTCCCTCTGGGCCAAAAACATTCAGTACTTC. This translates into CASIPEDSLWAKNIQYF. V usage is TRBV7-2 and J usage is TRBJ2-4; perhaps TRBD2 as D (5 bases). CDR1 is SGHTA and CDR2 is FQGNSA in the germline V gene. The V end was cut by 7 bases, the J end by 1 base, with 20 bases between. This CDR3 region has 17 residues.